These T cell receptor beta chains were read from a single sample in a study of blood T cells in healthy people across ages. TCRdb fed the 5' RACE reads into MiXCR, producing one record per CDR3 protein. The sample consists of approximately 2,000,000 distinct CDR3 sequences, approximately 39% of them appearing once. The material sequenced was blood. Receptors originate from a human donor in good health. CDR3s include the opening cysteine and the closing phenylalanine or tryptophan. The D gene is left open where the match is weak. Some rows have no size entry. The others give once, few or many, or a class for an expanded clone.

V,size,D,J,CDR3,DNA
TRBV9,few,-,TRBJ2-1,CASSVDPGNEQFF,TGTGCCAGCAGCGTAGATCCGGGGAATGAGCAGTTCTTC
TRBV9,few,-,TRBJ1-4,CASSVVDGKLFF,TGTGCCAGCAGCGTAGTAGATGGAAAACTGTTTTTT
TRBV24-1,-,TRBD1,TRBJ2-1,CATSDWGTGDNEQFF,TGTGCCACCAGTGATTGGGGGACAGGGGACAATGAGCAGTTCTTC
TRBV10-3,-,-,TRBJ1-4,CAISESGATNEKLFF,TGTGCCATCAGTGAGTCGGGGGCAACTAATGAAAAACTGTTTTTT
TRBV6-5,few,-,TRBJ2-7,CASALRPDRSFYEQYF,TGTGCCAGCGCCCTCCGCCCCGACAGGTCCTTCTACGAGCAGTACTTC
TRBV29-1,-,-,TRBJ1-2,CSVDAGTNGYTF,TGCAGCGTTGACGCAGGGACGAATGGCTACACCTTC
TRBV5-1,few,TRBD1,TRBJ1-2,CASSLRTGGDLWYGYTF,TGCGCCAGCAGCTTGCGGACAGGGGGCGACCTTTGGTATGGCTACACCTTC
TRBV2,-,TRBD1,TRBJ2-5,CASSDRGTVQETQYF,TGTGCCAGCAGTGACCGAGGGACAGTCCAAGAGACCCAGTACTTC
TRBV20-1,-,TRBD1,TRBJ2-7,CSARRPPRTGTPYEQYF,TGCAGTGCTAGACGACCCCCTCGGACAGGGACCCCTTACGAGCAGTACTTC
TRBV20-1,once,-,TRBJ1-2,CSASPSGPDYGYTF,TGCAGTGCTAGTCCCTCCGGCCCAGACTATGGCTACACCTTC
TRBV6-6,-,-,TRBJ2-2,CASSYLWGADAGELFF,TGTGCCAGCAGTTACTTATGGGGGGCAGACGCCGGGGAGCTGTTTTTT
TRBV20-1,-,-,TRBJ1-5,CSARVDRYNSNQPQHF,TGCAGTGCTAGGGTCGACAGATACAATAGCAATCAGCCCCAGCATTTT
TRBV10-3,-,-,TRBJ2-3,CAISRGARTDTQYF,TGTGCCATCAGCCGGGGGGCCCGCACAGATACGCAGTATTTT
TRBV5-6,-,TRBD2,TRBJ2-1,CASSSDSGGAGNEQFF,TGTGCCAGCAGCTCCGATAGCGGGGGCGCGGGGAATGAGCAGTTCTTC
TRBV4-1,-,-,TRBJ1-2,CASSQEAGLIDYGYTF,TGCGCCAGCAGCCAAGAGGCGGGACTTATTGACTATGGCTACACCTTC